What follows are 25 T cell receptor beta chains derived from one specimen sequenced in a study of blood T cell repertoires in COVID-19. Using immunoSEQ multiplex PCR, the repertoire was profiled, and TCRdb retains in-frame clones only, with some absent. The table has roughly 30,000 clones, roughly 92% seen once. Sequencing was done on a sample of peripheral blood. Every receptor here comes from a human donor in a cohort sampled during active COVID-19.

This chain connects TRBV7-9 to TRBJ2-7; 7 bases are shared with TRBD1. V lost 7 bases, J lost 3 bases, and 9 bases stayed unmatched. The germline V gene has CDR1 SEHNR and CDR2 FQNEAQ (reference sequence). The CDR3 runs to 14 residues. In nucleotides, the CDR3 is TGTGCCAGCACCAGACAGGGCACAAGCTACGAGCAGTACTTC. The encoded protein is CASTRQGTSYEQYF.

The gene calls are TRBV5-5 and TRBJ1-1, with D possibly being TRBD1 (6 bases). This CDR3 region has 15 residues. The germline V gene encodes CDR1 SGHKS and CDR2 YYEKEE (reference sequence). Trimming shortened V by 2 bases and J by 4 bases, and 15 bases separated the two germline ends. CDR3 region: CASSFLLTGPTEAFF. CDR3 coding DNA: TGTGCCAGCAGCTTCTTATTGACAGGACCCACTGAAGCTTTCTTT.

The CDR3 nucleotides read TGTGCCAGTAGAGATCAGGGGCATAGCAATCAGCCCCAGCATTTT. Protein sequence: CASRDQGHSNQPQHF. The chain has TRBV19 and TRBJ1-5, with D perhaps TRBD1 (6 bases). V was shortened by 6 bases and J by 0 bases, with 12 bases between the two germline ends. The CDR3 sequence is 15 residues long. CDR1 is LNHDA and CDR2 is SQIVND in the germline V gene (reference sequence).

The chain uses TRBV20-1 and TRBJ2-5; tentatively, D is TRBD1 (7 bases). CDR1 and CDR2 from the germline V gene are DFQATT and SNEGSKA (reference sequence). V was shortened by 7 bases and J by 5 bases, with 11 bases between the two germline ends. CDR3 length equals 11 residues. The CDR3 DNA follows: TGCAGTGTTCAGGGGGGTGAGACCCAGTACTTC. Translation: CSVQGGETQYF.

The genes are TRBV6-5 and TRBJ2-7, with 9 bases aligning to TRBD1. Germline V gives CDR1 MNHEY, CDR2 SVGAGI. The CDR3 extends over 14 amino acids. Germline trimming cut 6 bases from V and 3 bases from J; bases unmatched to any gene: 6. In nucleotides, the CDR3 is TGTGCCAGCAGCTACCTGGGACAGGGCTACGAGCAGTACTTC. Translated, it gives CASSYLGQGYEQYF.

This clone was observed a single time. V and J are TRBV21-1 and TRBJ1-2; the D call TRBD1 from the table was never checked on the DNA. TRBV21-1 is annotated as a pseudogene. This CDR3 spans 16 amino acids. The CDR3 nucleotides read TGTGCCAGCAGCAAAGCAGGACAGGGGGGTAACTATGGCTACACCTTC. Residues: CASSKAGQGGNYGYTF.

The chain recombines TRBV6-4 with TRBJ2-1; D ambiguous. V lost 9 bases to trimming and J lost 4 bases, with 7 bases between them. Germline V gene data show CDR1 as MRHNA and CDR2 as SNTAGT. The CDR3 is made up of 11 amino acids. CDR3 sequence reads: CARLIYNEQFF. In DNA, the CDR3 is TGTGCCAGACTGATATACAATGAGCAGTTCTTC.

The chain links TRBV5-1 to TRBJ1-4; D gene ambiguous. Germline assignment: CDR1 SGHRS and CDR2 YFSETQ. V lost 0 bases and J lost 7, with 13 bases in between. The CDR3 is made up of 15 amino acids. The CDR3 here is CASSLASGRGEKLFF. The CDR3 bases are TGCGCCAGCAGCTTGGCCTCTGGAAGAGGTGAAAAACTGTTTTTT.

The chain recombines TRBV28 with TRBJ2-3; 7 bases map to TRBD1. With 7 bases clipped from V and 3 bases from J, the junction kept 7 bases outside the gene matches. This CDR3 region has 14 residues. The germline CDR1 and CDR2 sequences are MDHEN and SYDVKM. CDR3 DNA: TGTGCCAGCATAGGGGGCGCGAGGACAGATACGCAGTATTTT. It translates to CASIGGARTDTQYF.

This chain connects TRBV3-1 (or the pseudogene TRBV3-2) to TRBJ1-2, with D uncertain. This CDR3 comprises 15 residues. V lost 0 bases to trimming and J lost 5 bases, with 13 bases between them. Looked up from germline, CDR1 is LGHDT and CDR2 is YNNKEL (reference sequence). CDR3 bases: TGTGCCAGCAGCCAAGAAGGGAGGGCAGTTTATGGCTACACCTTC. This sequence encodes CASSQEGRAVYGYTF.

The chain carries TRBV29-1 and TRBJ1-4, with D unresolved. The CDR3 spans 16 residues. The V gene's germline CDR1 is SQVTM and CDR2 ANQGSEA. Between the trimmed V and J ends, which lost 5 bases and 4 bases, there was a span of 20 bases. DNA of the CDR3: TGCAGCGTTACCCCGGGCCCGGGCCGGGGTAATGAAAAACTGTTTTTT. It codes for CSVTPGPGRGNEKLFF. The full variable domain, completed using reference TRBV29-1 and TRBJ1-4, is SAVISQKPSRDICQRGTSLTIQCQVDSQVTMMFWYRQQPGQSLTLIATANQGSEATYESGFVIDKFPISRPNLTFSTLTVSNMSPEDSSIYLCSVTPGPGRGNEKLFFGSGTQLSVL.

This rearrangement joins TRBV30 to TRBJ1-2, with a weak D call TRBD1 (6 bases). Germline lookup yields CDR1 GTSNPN and CDR2 SVGIG (reference sequence). The CDR3 has 14 amino acids. V lost 2 bases to trimming and J lost 7 bases, with 17 bases between them. CDR3 residues: CAWSPQGGGSGYTF. As DNA, the CDR3 is TGTGCCTGGAGTCCCCAGGGTGGGGGCAGTGGCTACACCTTC.

The rearrangement joins TRBV19 to TRBJ1-5, with 7 bases matching TRBD1. Germline loops: CDR1 LNHDA, CDR2 SQIVND (reference sequence). V lost 1 base and J lost 5; bases outside the gene matches: 8. The CDR3 runs to 16 residues. CDR3 nucleotide sequence: TGTGCCAGTAGTATAGTTGGCAGGGGGGAAGATCAGCCCCAGCATTTT. It translates to CASSIVGRGEDQPQHF.

The J gene is TRBJ2-2, the V gene TRBV13; possibly TRBD2 for D (6 bases). Trimming stripped 5 bases from V and 5 bases from J, with 21 bases between. Germline V gene sequence: CDR1 PRHDT, CDR2 FYEKMQ (reference sequence). The CDR3 has 17 amino acids. The CDR3 DNA reads TGTGCCAGCAGCGCCTCCACGAGGGGCGCGGGGACCGGGGAGCTGTTTTTT. Translated, it gives CASSASTRGAGTGELFF.

The rearrangement links TRBV14 to TRBJ1-1; D is unclear. Trimming cost V 0 bases and J 1 base, with 15 bases left between them. Per the germline V gene, CDR1 is SGHDN and CDR2 is FVKESK. This CDR3 region has 17 residues. The CDR3 DNA is TGTGCCAGCAGCCAAGACCGGGAATCAGGTTGGAACACTGAAGCTTTCTTT. Translation: CASSQDRESGWNTEAFF.

V usage is TRBV6-5 and J usage is TRBJ2-5; perhaps TRBD1 as D (6 bases). The CDR3 is made up of 16 amino acids. V shed 0 bases and J shed 2 bases, with 13 bases lying between them. Germline CDR1 MNHEY, CDR2 SVGAGI. DNA for the CDR3: TGTGCCAGCAGTTACTCAACCTCAGGGGATCAAGAGACCCAGTACTTC. Translating gives CASSYSTSGDQETQYF.

This chain uses TRBV27 with TRBJ1-1; the D is unclear. From germline, CDR1 is MNHEY and CDR2 SMNVEV (reference sequence). V was clipped by 2 bases and J by 1 base, with 17 bases between them. The CDR3 sequence is 17 residues long. In DNA, the CDR3 is TGTGCCAGCAGTTTAGCCGCCCTAGGTTGGTCGAACACTGAAGCTTTCTTT. As protein: CASSLAALGWSNTEAFF.

The rearrangement uses TRBV5-1 and TRBJ1-1; no reliable D call. The germline CDR1 and CDR2 sequences are SGHRS and YFSETQ. The CDR3 runs 17 residues. The V gene lost 5 bases and the J gene lost 0 bases, with 20 bases spanning the gap. The CDR3, as DNA: TGCGCCAGCAGGGAGAGTCTCGAAAACCTCATGAACACTGAAGCTTTCTTT. This codes for CASRESLENLMNTEAFF. Full variable domain (missing parts from reference TRBV5-1 and TRBJ1-1): KAGVTQTPRYLIKTRGQQVTLSCSPISGHRSVSWYQQTPGQGLQFLFEYFSETQRNKGNFPGRFSGRQFSNSRSEMNVSTLELGDSALYLCASRESLENLMNTEAFFGQGTRLTVV.

The chain uses TRBV6-5 and TRBJ1-6; D not resolved. The V gene's germline CDR1 is MNHEY and CDR2 SVGAGI. V was pared by 2 bases and J by 8 bases, with 4 bases between. This CDR3 is 12 amino acids long. CDR3 sequence: CASSYQDSPLHF. The CDR3 region has the DNA TGTGCCAGCAGTTACCAGGATTCACCCCTCCACTTT.

Only one count was recorded for this clone. The rearrangement uses TRBV28 and TRBJ2-1; 7 positions match TRBD1. Germline V gives CDR1 MDHEN, CDR2 SYDVKM. This CDR3 is built from 14 residues. Trimming at V came to 11 bases and at J to 4 bases, leaving 11 bases not matched to a gene. The CDR3 loop is CASSVTGIYNEQFF. The DNA for the CDR3 is TGTGCCTCTTCAGTGACAGGGATATACAATGAGCAGTTCTTC.

This chain connects TRBV7-9 to TRBJ2-2, with TRBD1 matching over 7 bases. The CDR3 has 16 residues. Looked up from germline, CDR1 is SEHNR and CDR2 is FQNEAQ (reference sequence). Trimming took 5 bases from V and 7 from J; bases not matched to a gene: 13. CDR3 amino acids: CASSHPQGTLDGELFF. The CDR3 nucleotides are TGTGCCAGCAGCCACCCACAGGGGACACTGGACGGGGAGCTGTTTTTT.

This sequence joins TRBV10-3 and TRBJ2-1, with 13 bases fitting TRBD2. Trimming took 9 bases from V and 0 from J; bases not matched to a gene: 8. This CDR3 region has 17 residues. Germline lookup yields CDR1 ENHRY and CDR2 SYGVKD. The chain's CDR3 is CAMGTSGARFSYNEQFF. The CDR3, as DNA: TGTGCCATGGGGACTAGCGGGGCCCGTTTCTCCTACAATGAGCAGTTCTTC.

V is TRBV5-1 and J is TRBJ1-1, with D perhaps TRBD1 (6 bases). V lost 6 bases, J lost 3 bases, and 15 bases lay in between. This CDR3 has 14 residues. Germline V gene sequence: CDR1 SGHRS, CDR2 YFSETQ. CDR3 DNA sequence: TGCGCCAGCATGGGGGGGCCCATATACACTGAAGCTTTCTTT. Amino acid sequence: CASMGGPIYTEAFF.

The rearrangement uses TRBV9 and TRBJ1-1; D perhaps matches TRBD1 (6 bases). The germline V gene encodes CDR1 SGDLS and CDR2 YYNGEE. The germline V and J ends were trimmed by 3 bases and 1 base, with 10 bases remaining between them. This CDR3 is 14 amino acids long. The DNA for the CDR3 is TGTGCCAGCAGCGCACAGGGACGGAACACTGAAGCTTTCTTT. Translated: CASSAQGRNTEAFF. The whole variable domain, filled in from reference TRBV9 and TRBJ1-1, reads DSGVTQTPKHLITATGQRVTLRCSPRSGDLSVYWYQQSLDQGLQFLIQYYNGEERAKGNILERFSAQQFPDLHSELNLSSLELGDSALYFCASSAQGRNTEAFFGQGTRLTVV.

The V call is TRBV27, the J call TRBJ2-1; TRBD2 agrees at 13 bases. This CDR3 has 20 residues. CDR1 is MNHEY, CDR2 SMNVEV, per germline (reference sequence). With V trimmed by 4 bases and J by 0 bases, 12 bases remained unmatched. This CDR3 reads CASSSSPGLAGLSSYNEQFF. The CDR3, as DNA: TGTGCCAGCAGTTCGAGTCCGGGACTAGCGGGACTTAGCTCCTACAATGAGCAGTTCTTC.